These 31 T cell receptor beta chains share one sample of origin, sequenced in a study of cytomegalovirus exposure and HLA in healthy donors. Both 60 Vbeta primers and 13 Jbeta primers went into the PCR. Clones were read by immunoSEQ multiplex PCR, and TCRdb kept only the in-frame ones, dropping some. Of 100,000 or so clones in the sample, around 70% were seen once. The sample comprised PBMCs. Every receptor here comes from a man aged 45-60 years in good health and CMV-seronegative.

The rearrangement uses TRBV10-3 and TRBJ2-3; 8 bases agree with TRBD2. The CDR3 totals 17 residues. Germline CDR1 and CDR2: ENHRY and SYGVKD. V lost 0 bases to trimming and J lost 4 bases; unmatched junction nucleotides: 9. DNA of the CDR3: TGTGCCATCAGTGAGTCGTCTACGTACGGGGGGGCAGATACGCAGTATTTT. Translating gives CAISESSTYGGADTQYF.

J is TRBJ2-1 and V is TRBV27; D perhaps matches TRBD1 (5 bases). The CDR3 runs to 14 residues. Germline loops: CDR1 MNHEY, CDR2 SMNVEV (reference sequence). Trimming shortened V by 4 bases and J by 5 bases, and 12 bases separated the two germline ends. The DNA of the CDR3 is TGTGCCAGCAGTTCAGGGATGGTCAACAATGAGCAGTTCTTC. Amino acid sequence: CASSSGMVNNEQFF.

This clone has just one count. V is TRBV6-5 and J is TRBJ1-5; tentative D call: TRBD1 (5 bases). The CDR3 is made up of 13 amino acids. V dropped 6 bases and J dropped 3 bases, with 9 bases sitting between them. CDR1 MNHEY and CDR2 SVGAGI come from the germline V gene. For the CDR3, the DNA is TGTGCCAGCAGAAAGGGGAACAATCAGCCCCAGCATTTT. Encoded protein: CASRKGNNQPQHF.

This rearrangement joins TRBV7-9 to TRBJ2-5; D may be TRBD1 (5 bases). The CDR3 contains 13 residues. V was trimmed by 5 bases and J by 5 bases, leaving 12 bases between them. Germline-derived CDR1 and CDR2 are SEHNR and FQNEAQ (reference sequence). CDR3: CASSPKGKETQYF. DNA for the CDR3: TGTGCCAGCAGCCCAAAGGGGAAGGAGACCCAGTACTTC.

The rearrangement uses TRBV19 and TRBJ2-1; D is perhaps TRBD1 (5 bases). V shed 0 bases and J shed 6 bases, with 15 bases lying between them. The length of the CDR3 is 16 residues. The V gene's germline CDR1 is LNHDA and CDR2 SQIVND (reference sequence). The CDR3 protein is CASSIERSGFGNEQFF. The CDR3 DNA reads TGTGCCAGTAGTATAGAGCGGTCAGGGTTCGGCAATGAGCAGTTCTTC. Full variable domain (remainder filled in from reference TRBV19 and TRBJ2-1): DGGITQSPKYLFRKEGQNVTLSCEQNLNHDAMYWYRQDPGQGLRLIYYSQIVNDFQKGDIAEGYSVSREKKESFPLTVTSAQKNPTAFYLCASSIERSGFGNEQFFGPGTRLTVL.

The rearrangement links TRBV29-1 to TRBJ2-2; 11 positions agree with TRBD1. The CDR3 is made up of 14 amino acids. With 6 bases clipped from V and 3 bases from J, the junction kept 3 bases outside the gene matches. CDR1 and CDR2 from the germline V gene are SQVTM and ANQGSEA. CDR3 in amino acids: CSVRGQGDTGELFF. The CDR3 nucleotides are TGCAGCGTGAGGGGACAGGGGGACACCGGGGAGCTGTTTTTT.

This rearrangement joins TRBV2 to TRBJ1-5; perhaps TRBD1 as D (6 bases). The germline gives CDR1 SNHLY, CDR2 FYNNEI. This CDR3 has 15 amino acids. Trimming pared 7 bases from V and 4 bases from J, leaving 17 bases between. The CDR3 protein is CASNPSTGGNQPQHF. CDR3 DNA: TGTGCCAGCAATCCGTCGACAGGCGGTAATCAGCCCCAGCATTTT.

The chain employs TRBV19 and TRBJ2-1, with a weak D call TRBD2 (6 bases). Trimming removed 5 bases from V and 0 bases from J, with 14 bases in between. The CDR3 consists of 16 residues. Germline CDR1 LNHDA, CDR2 SQIVND (reference sequence). CDR3 in DNA: TGTGCCAGTAGTGCAAGCGGGTTCAGCTCCTACAATGAGCAGTTCTTC. It specifies CASSASGFSSYNEQFF. Full variable domain (outside the CDR3, taken from reference TRBV19 and TRBJ2-1): DGGITQSPKYLFRKEGQNVTLSCEQNLNHDAMYWYRQDPGQGLRLIYYSQIVNDFQKGDIAEGYSVSREKKESFPLTVTSAQKNPTAFYLCASSASGFSSYNEQFFGPGTRLTVL.

The chain carries TRBV4-1 and TRBJ2-7; 7 nucleotides line up with TRBD2. The V gene's germline CDR1 is MGHRA and CDR2 YSYEKL. V was clipped by 3 bases and J by 2 bases; unmatched bases: 10. This CDR3 comprises 16 residues. The CDR3 DNA follows: TGCGCCAGCAGCCAGGAGAGGACTAGTAGTCCCTACGAGCAGTACTTC. This codes for CASSQERTSSPYEQYF.

In this sample, this clone turned up once. The chain is built from TRBV5-1 and TRBJ2-3, with a weak D call TRBD2 (6 bases). Germline CDR1 and CDR2: SGHRS and YFSETQ. CDR3 length: 17 amino acids. The V and J ends lost 3 bases and 0 bases respectively, with 17 bases between them. CDR3 sequence: CASSSTLAAASTDTQYF. In DNA form, the CDR3 reads TGCGCCAGCAGCTCCACTTTAGCGGCTGCTAGCACAGATACGCAGTATTTT.

The chain couples TRBV5-1 to TRBJ2-7; tentatively, D is TRBD1 (7 bases). The CDR3 has 16 amino acids. Germline V gene data show CDR1 as SGHRS and CDR2 as YFSETQ. V lost 3 bases, J lost 0 bases, and 16 bases lay in between. As DNA, the CDR3 is TGCGCCAGCAGCTCGGGGGACAGCCTAATCTCCTACGAGCAGTACTTC. Translating gives CASSSGDSLISYEQYF.

The genes are TRBV10-3 and TRBJ2-5; 14 nucleotides match TRBD2. This CDR3 has 16 residues. V trimming: 7 bases; J trimming: 3 bases; junction bases outside the gene matches: 7. The V gene's germline CDR1 is ENHRY and CDR2 SYGVKD. This CDR3 reads CAIMARLAGGKETQYF. The DNA of the CDR3 is TGTGCCATCATGGCCCGACTAGCGGGGGGGAAAGAGACCCAGTACTTC.

The V call is TRBV28, the J call TRBJ2-1, with 12 positions matching TRBD2. The germline V gene has CDR1 MDHEN and CDR2 SYDVKM. With 3 bases clipped from V and 0 bases from J, the junction kept 0 bases outside the gene matches. This CDR3 has 16 residues. CDR3 region: CASSLTSGSSYNEQFF. The DNA of the CDR3 is TGTGCCAGCAGTTTGACTAGCGGGAGCTCCTACAATGAGCAGTTCTTC.

The rearrangement links TRBV30 to TRBJ1-2; D might be TRBD1 (5 bases). From germline, CDR1 is GTSNPN and CDR2 SVGIG (reference sequence). The length of the CDR3 is 14 residues. The ends were cut back, 4 bases at V and 5 bases at J, with 17 bases in the middle. The CDR3 here is CAWNPPARVYGYTF. For the CDR3, the DNA is TGTGCCTGGAATCCCCCGGCCAGGGTTTATGGCTACACCTTC.

The rearrangement uses TRBV9 and TRBJ2-7, with 8 bases fitting TRBD1. V was pared by 3 bases and J by 7 bases, with 9 bases of the junction left unmatched. CDR1 SGDLS and CDR2 YYNGEE come from the germline V gene. The CDR3 totals 14 residues. As DNA, the CDR3 is TGTGCCAGCAGCGCGGGACAGGCGGCGGGGGAGCAGTACTTC. Translation gives CASSAGQAAGEQYF.

In its sample, this clone was seen a few times. The J gene is TRBJ1-1, the V gene TRBV11-3, with D uncertain. The CDR3 length is 13 residues. Germline lookup yields CDR1 SGHNT and CDR2 YENEEA. V was cut by 4 bases and J by 2 bases, with 8 bases left in between. CDR3 loop: CASSSTQNTEAFF. The CDR3 DNA is TGTGCCAGCAGCTCGACACAAAACACTGAAGCTTTCTTT. Variable domain in full (rest from reference TRBV11-3 and TRBJ1-1): EAGVVQSPRYKIIEKKQPVAFWCNPISGHNTLYWYLQNLGQGPELLIRYENEEAVDDSQLPKDRFSAERLKGVDSTLKIQPAELGDSAVYLCASSSTQNTEAFFGQGTRLTVV.

CDR3 in amino acids: CSAGGAAWGNEQFF. DNA for the CDR3: TGCAGCGCTGGGGGGGCGGCCTGGGGTAATGAGCAGTTCTTC. The J gene is TRBJ2-1, the V gene TRBV29-1, with D tentatively TRBD2 (7 bases). CDR3 length: 14 amino acids. The ends were cut back, 7 bases at V and 7 bases at J, with 20 bases in the middle. Looked up from germline, CDR1 is SQVTM and CDR2 is ANQGSEA.

This clone showed up just once. The rearrangement uses TRBV7-9 and TRBJ2-5; 10 nucleotides agree with TRBD2. Germline trimming cut 1 base from V and 3 bases from J; bases unmatched to any gene: 5. Germline lookup yields CDR1 SEHNR and CDR2 FQNEAQ (reference sequence). The CDR3 has 16 residues. CDR3 amino acids: CASSLVVLAGEETQYF. The CDR3 DNA is TGTGCCAGCAGCTTAGTGGTGCTAGCGGGGGAAGAGACCCAGTACTTC.

This rearrangement joins TRBV9 to TRBJ2-3; 12 bases match TRBD2. The junction had 5 bases not matched to a gene; V was cut back by 4 bases and J by 2 bases. There are 16 residues in the CDR3. CDR1 and CDR2 from the germline V gene are SGDLS and YYNGEE. As DNA, the CDR3 is TGTGCCAGCAGCCTAACTAGCGGGGGGAACACAGATACGCAGTATTTT. Encoded protein: CASSLTSGGNTDTQYF.

The chain uses TRBV5-8 and TRBJ2-1; possibly TRBD2 for D (6 bases). Germline values: CDR1 SGHTS, CDR2 YDEGEE. The CDR3 consists of 15 residues. V lost 0 bases and J lost 7, with 14 bases in between. CDR3 nucleotides: TGTGCCAGCAGCTTGGGTCTAGCGCGTGGGAATGAGCAGTTCTTC. Translated, it gives CASSLGLARGNEQFF.

This rearrangement joins TRBV6-5 to TRBJ1-5; 9 positions match TRBD1. The germline V gene has CDR1 MNHEY and CDR2 SVGAGI. There are 15 residues in the CDR3. Losses at the gene ends were 4 bases for V and 6 bases for J; bases not matched to a gene: 7. CDR3 amino acids: CASSSGQGLGQPQHF. CDR3 DNA sequence: TGTGCCAGCAGTTCGGGACAGGGTTTAGGTCAGCCCCAGCATTTT.

This chain joins TRBV13 and TRBJ2-7; 13 nucleotides agree with TRBD2. J lost 2 bases, V lost 3 bases, and 16 bases had no gene match. This CDR3 has 20 residues. The germline V gene encodes CDR1 PRHDT and CDR2 FYEKMQ (reference sequence). The CDR3 bases are TGTGCCAGCAGCTTCCTCTTCATTCCAAACGGACTAGCGGGAGCCTACGAGCAGTACTTC. Translated, it gives CASSFLFIPNGLAGAYEQYF.

This rearrangement joins TRBV4-1 to TRBJ2-5; TRBD1 aligns across 8 bases. The J call may be incorrect, as the DNA end agrees better with TRBJ2-7. Germline CDR1 MGHRA, CDR2 YSYEKL. The CDR3 totals 18 residues. The CDR3 here is CASSQDWGSRQGTYEQYF. The CDR3 bases are TGCGCCAGCAGCCAAGACTGGGGGTCTAGACAGGGGACCTACGAGCAGTACTTC.

Here the CDR3 reads CASSLKARGGLDEQFF. CDR3 DNA sequence: TGCGCCAGCAGCCTAAAGGCCCGGGGGGGCTTAGATGAGCAGTTCTTC. The rearrangement joins TRBV4-1 to TRBJ2-1, with 8 positions matching TRBD2. With 4 bases clipped from V and 8 bases from J, the junction kept 13 bases outside the gene matches. CDR1 MGHRA and CDR2 YSYEKL come from the germline V gene. CDR3 size: 16 residues.

This clone was recorded once. CDR3 protein: CASSEAFQGMNTEAFF. DNA for the CDR3: TGTGCCAGCAGTGAAGCGTTTCAGGGGATGAACACTGAAGCTTTCTTT. This chain uses TRBV6-1 with TRBJ1-1; a weak D match, TRBD1 (6 bases). The CDR3 is 16 amino acids. Germline-derived CDR1 and CDR2 are MNHNS and SASEGT. The germline V and J ends were trimmed by 0 bases and 0 bases, with 11 bases remaining between them.

The rearrangement uses TRBV7-4 and TRBJ2-2, with D hard to call. This CDR3 is 16 amino acids long. The germline V gene encodes CDR1 SGHVT and CDR2 SQSDAQ. With 2 bases removed from V and 1 base from J, the gap between germline ends came to 11 bases. The chain's CDR3 is CASSLLPGLNTGELFF. The CDR3 bases are TGTGCCAGCAGCTTACTGCCAGGCCTGAACACCGGGGAGCTGTTTTTT.

This clone was observed once. V usage is TRBV4-1 and J usage is TRBJ2-5, with TRBD1 identical over 8 bases. V was pared by 1 base and J by 11 bases, with 9 bases of the junction left unmatched. The CDR3 covers 14 residues. Germline loops: CDR1 MGHRA, CDR2 YSYEKL. The CDR3: CASSQGRGRQEQYF. Written as DNA, the CDR3 is TGCGCCAGCAGCCAAGGCAGGGGGCGTCAAGAGCAGTACTTC.

A few counts support this clone. The J gene is TRBJ2-5, the V gene TRBV15, with D tentatively TRBD1 (5 bases). There are 14 residues in the CDR3. Trimming took 6 bases from V and 3 from J, leaving 14 bases between them. Per the germline V gene, CDR1 is LNHNV and CDR2 is YYDKDF (reference sequence). The CDR3 DNA reads TGTGCCACCAGTCTTCCAGGGCAAGAAGAGACCCAGTACTTC. It translates to CATSLPGQEETQYF.

CDR3 coding DNA: TGTGCCAGCAGCCAAGGACAGAACACTGAAGCTTTCTTT. Translation gives CASSQGQNTEAFF. V usage is TRBV7-2 and J usage is TRBJ1-1; possible D gene TRBD1, 5 bases. This CDR3 spans 13 amino acids. Trimming left V 5 bases short and J 1 base short, with 8 bases between. The germline gives CDR1 SGHTA, CDR2 FQGNSA.

This clone was seen only once. This sequence joins TRBV5-1 and TRBJ2-5; TRBD1 agrees at 8 bases. With the DNA end fitting TRBJ2-7 better, the J assignment may be wrong. The CDR3 totals 16 residues. Germline V lookup: CDR1 SGHRS, CDR2 YFSETQ. Written as DNA, the CDR3 is TGCGCCAGCAGCCTATCTCCCGGGACAGGAAACTACGAGCAGTACTTC. Its protein is CASSLSPGTGNYEQYF.

The chain uses TRBV6-5 and TRBJ2-7, with a tentative D call TRBD2 (6 bases). The CDR3 contains 14 residues. Per the germline V gene, CDR1 is MNHEY and CDR2 is SVGAGI. V lost 8 bases, J lost 8 bases, and 22 bases lay in between. The CDR3, as DNA: TGTGCCAGCCGGGCGGCGGGGCCCCTTATGAAGCAGTACTTC. As protein: CASRAAGPLMKQYF.